Below are 20 T cell receptor beta chains sequenced from a single sample in a study of blood T cell repertoires in COVID-19. TCRdb keeps only in-frame clones here, not all; method: immunoSEQ multiplex PCR. This table holds over 150,000 clones, 82% found once. The sequenced sample was peripheral blood. The receptors stem from a woman of 80 years or more with active or convalescent COVID-19.

The genes are TRBV15 and TRBJ1-5, with TRBD1 matching 9 bases. V lost 8 bases and J lost 2; bases outside the gene matches: 10. This CDR3 contains 16 residues. Germline V gives CDR1 LNHNV, CDR2 YYDKDF (reference sequence). CDR3 sequence: CATGRDRVVGNQPQHF. DNA for the CDR3: TGTGCCACCGGCCGGGACAGGGTTGTGGGCAATCAGCCCCAGCATTTT.

The chain has TRBV5-1 and TRBJ1-2, with no clear D. The CDR3 totals 14 residues. V lost 0 bases and J lost 4, with 10 bases in between. Germline loops: CDR1 SGHRS, CDR2 YFSETQ. CDR3 region: CASSLDRGGYGYTF. The CDR3, as DNA: TGCGCCAGCAGCTTGGACCGGGGAGGCTATGGCTACACCTTC.

The chain recombines TRBV11-2 with TRBJ1-4; no reliable D call. The CDR3 runs 16 residues. V shed 3 bases and J shed 13 bases, with 24 bases lying between them. The germline V gene encodes CDR1 SGHAT and CDR2 FQNNGV. As DNA, the CDR3 is TGTGCCAGCAGCTTGGGTCCAGGCGGGATCCTAAACCTACTGTTTTTT. Its protein product is CASSLGPGGILNLLFF. The full variable domain, its missing parts supplied by reference TRBV11-2 and TRBJ1-4, is EAGVAQSPRYKIIEKRQSVAFWCNPISGHATLYWYQQILGQGPKLLIQFQNNGVVDDSQLPKDRFSAERLKGVDSTLKIQPAKLEDSAVYLCASSLGPGGILNLLFFGSGTQLSVL.

The rearrangement joins TRBV6-6 to TRBJ1-2; no clear D gene. CDR3 length equals 12 residues. Germline loops: CDR1 MNHNY, CDR2 SVGAGI (reference sequence). V lost 6 bases and J lost 7, with 12 bases in between. Here the CDR3 DNA reads TGTGCCAGCAGACTAAGCAGTGGTGGCTACACCTTC. It translates to CASRLSSGGYTF.

Here the CDR3 reads CASSLVDRGISPLHF. DNA of the CDR3: TGCGCCAGCAGCTTGGTGGACAGGGGGATTTCACCCCTCCACTTT. This chain connects TRBV5-1 to TRBJ1-6; TRBD1 matches at 10 bases. This CDR3 has 15 amino acids. The germline gives CDR1 SGHRS, CDR2 YFSETQ. J gave up 9 bases and V 0 bases, and 3 bases lay outside the gene matches. Looking up the rest from reference TRBV5-1 and TRBJ1-6 gives the full variable domain: KAGVTQTPRYLIKTRGQQVTLSCSPISGHRSVSWYQQTPGQGLQFLFEYFSETQRNKGNFPGRFSGRQFSNSRSEMNVSTLELGDSALYLCASSLVDRGISPLHFGNGTRLTVT.

The V gene is TRBV5-6, the J gene TRBJ2-5; D perhaps matches TRBD2 (6 bases). The V gene's germline CDR1 is SGHDT and CDR2 YYEEEE. This CDR3 spans 16 amino acids. V lost 2 bases and J lost 2, with 16 bases in between. The CDR3 protein is CASSFYGGFEQETQYF. CDR3 sequence (DNA): TGTGCCAGCAGCTTTTACGGGGGATTCGAACAAGAGACCCAGTACTTC. The full variable domain, in which reference TRBV5-6 and TRBJ2-5 provide the parts outside the CDR3, is DAGVTQSPTHLIKTRGQQVTLRCSPKSGHDTVSWYQQALGQGPQFIFQYYEEEERQRGNFPDRFSGHQFPNYSSELNVNALLLGDSALYLCASSFYGGFEQETQYFGPGTRLLVL.

The genes are TRBV10-3 and TRBJ1-2; D is unresolved. This CDR3 has 13 residues. Trimming cost V 4 bases and J 3 bases, with 9 bases left between them. The germline V gene has CDR1 ENHRY and CDR2 SYGVKD. The CDR3, as DNA: TGTGCCATCAGTGGTAAGCTTGACTATGGCTACACCTTC. Protein sequence: CAISGKLDYGYTF.

The chain links TRBV5-8 to TRBJ2-1; 9 bases fit TRBD2. CDR3 length: 16 residues. CDR1 is SGHTS, CDR2 YDEGEE, per germline. The trim removed 0 bases at V and 8 bases at J, leaving 9 bases unmatched. The CDR3 is CASSLGSGGRADEQFF. Written as DNA, the CDR3 is TGTGCCAGCAGCTTGGGAAGTGGCGGGAGGGCTGATGAGCAGTTCTTC.

This sequence joins TRBV6-5 and TRBJ1-1; D not resolved. V dropped 7 bases and J dropped 2 bases, with 8 bases sitting between them. The CDR3 totals 12 residues. Germline lookup yields CDR1 MNHEY and CDR2 SVGAGI. CDR3 residues: CASIVSNTEAFF. For the CDR3, the DNA is TGTGCCAGCATAGTTTCAAACACTGAAGCTTTCTTT.

V gene TRBV3-1 (or the pseudogene TRBV3-2) combines with J gene TRBJ2-2, with TRBD2 matching over 7 bases. This CDR3 has 16 amino acids. The germline V gene has CDR1 LGHDT and CDR2 YNNKEL (reference sequence). With V trimmed by 4 bases and J by 8 bases, 13 bases remained unmatched. The CDR3 DNA reads as TGTGCCAGCAGCCCGCGAACGATCGGGAGGAGGGGGGAGCTGTTTTTT. Residues: CASSPRTIGRRGELFF.

The J gene is TRBJ2-3, the V gene TRBV19, with 9 bases matching TRBD1. Germline CDR1 is LNHDA and CDR2 is SQIVND (reference sequence). The V and J ends lost 5 bases and 6 bases, in that order; junction bases with no gene match: 12. The CDR3 sequence is 16 residues long. CDR3 in DNA: TGTGCCAGTAGTTCATCCGGGACAGGGTTTCGTGATACGCAGTATTTT. This encodes CASSSSGTGFRDTQYF.

This CDR3 reads CASSTGMNTEAFF. The CDR3 DNA sequence: TGCGCCAGCAGCACAGGGATGAACACTGAAGCTTTCTTT. The chain joins TRBV5-1 to TRBJ1-1, with D perhaps TRBD1 (6 bases). There are 13 residues in the CDR3. Between the trimmed V and J ends, which lost 4 bases and 0 bases, there was a span of 7 bases. Germline values: CDR1 SGHRS, CDR2 YFSETQ.

The CDR3 loop reads CASSLGRDRYGYTF. The CDR3 region has the DNA TGTGCCAGCAGCTTAGGCAGGGATCGCTATGGCTACACCTTC. The chain combines TRBV11-2 with TRBJ1-2, with D tentatively TRBD1 (5 bases). CDR1 is SGHAT, CDR2 FQNNGV, per germline. This CDR3 is built from 14 residues. Trimming left V 1 base short and J 4 bases short, with 10 bases between.

The chain uses TRBV2 and TRBJ2-1, with 7 positions matching TRBD2. Trimming at V came to 4 bases and at J to 10 bases, leaving 10 bases not matched to a gene. Germline lookup yields CDR1 SNHLY and CDR2 FYNNEI. The CDR3 totals 14 residues. The DNA for the CDR3 is TGTGCCAGCAGTGCCGGACTAGAGGGTGGGGAGCAGTTCTTC. The encoded protein is CASSAGLEGGEQFF.

V and J are TRBV5-1 and TRBJ2-1, with 12 bases lining up with TRBD2. CDR1 is SGHRS and CDR2 is YFSETQ in the germline V gene. The CDR3 extends over 15 amino acids. The ends lost 0 bases at V and 9 bases at J; junction bases unmatched: 4. The CDR3 here is CASSLGLAGAIEQFF. The CDR3 region has the DNA TGCGCCAGCAGCTTGGGACTAGCGGGAGCGATTGAGCAGTTCTTC.

This chain joins TRBV3-1 (or the pseudogene TRBV3-2) and TRBJ2-1; D is perhaps TRBD1 (6 bases). The V gene lost 0 bases and the J gene lost 9 bases, with 12 bases spanning the gap. Germline lookup yields CDR1 LGHDT and CDR2 YNNKEL (reference sequence). The CDR3 sequence is 14 residues long. This CDR3 is CASSQDPGAGEQFF. CDR3 sequence (DNA): TGTGCCAGCAGCCAAGACCCAGGGGCCGGTGAGCAGTTCTTC.

The chain links TRBV7-9 to TRBJ2-7; D might be TRBD2 (6 bases). Deletions cut 7 bases from V and 6 bases from J, with 22 bases between. This CDR3 contains 15 residues. CDR1 is SEHNR, CDR2 FQNEAQ, per germline (reference sequence). The CDR3 sequence is CASNTLTGERREQYF. CDR3 DNA sequence: TGTGCCAGCAACACACTTACGGGGGAACGGCGCGAGCAGTACTTC. The complete variable domain, with remaining parts taken from reference TRBV7-9 and TRBJ2-7, reads DTGVSQNPRHKITKRGQNVTFRCDPISEHNRLYWYRQTLGQGPEFLTYFQNEAQLEKSRLLSDRFSAERPKGSFSTLEIQRTEQGDSAMYLCASNTLTGERREQYFGPGTRLTVT.

This chain connects TRBV7-3 to TRBJ1-1; no reliable D call. V was clipped by 1 base and J by 0 bases, with 9 bases between them. The CDR3 is 15 amino acids. Germline-derived CDR1 and CDR2 are SGHTA and FQGTGA. The CDR3 reads CASSLNPGMNTEAFF. The CDR3 nucleotides read TGTGCCAGCAGCTTAAATCCGGGAATGAACACTGAAGCTTTCTTT.

The chain carries TRBV6-2 or TRBV6-3 and TRBJ2-3; 8 bases map to TRBD1. Germline V gene data show CDR1 as MNHEY and CDR2 as SVGEGT. V was pared by 6 bases and J by 2 bases, with 13 bases of the junction left unmatched. The CDR3 spans 17 residues. The CDR3 spells CASSPGQGPSLTDTQYF. CDR3 coding DNA: TGTGCCAGCAGCCCTGGACAGGGTCCCTCCCTCACAGATACGCAGTATTTT.

The chain recombines TRBV7-8 with TRBJ2-1, with D possibly matching TRBD1 (6 bases). Per the germline V gene, CDR1 is SGHVS and CDR2 is FQNEAQ. The CDR3 has 12 residues. The V gene lost 5 bases and the J gene lost 11 bases, with 13 bases spanning the gap. The CDR3 sequence: CASSPLTGQQFF. CDR3 nucleotide sequence: TGTGCCAGCAGCCCGCTTACAGGGCAGCAGTTCTTC.